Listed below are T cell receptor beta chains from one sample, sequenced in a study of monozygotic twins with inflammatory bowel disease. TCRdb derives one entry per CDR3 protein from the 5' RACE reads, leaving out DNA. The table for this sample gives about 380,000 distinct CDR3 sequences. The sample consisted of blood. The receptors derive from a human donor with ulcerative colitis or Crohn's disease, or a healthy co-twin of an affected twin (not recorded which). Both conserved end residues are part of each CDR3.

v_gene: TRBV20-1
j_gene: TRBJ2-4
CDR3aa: CSASGQMLAKNIQYF

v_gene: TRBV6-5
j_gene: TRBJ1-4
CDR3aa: CASSYGDPTNEKLFF

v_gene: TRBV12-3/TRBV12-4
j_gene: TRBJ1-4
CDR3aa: CASSLWGFTEKLFF

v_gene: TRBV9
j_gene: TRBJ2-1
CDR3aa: CASSVVGQGFLYNEQFF

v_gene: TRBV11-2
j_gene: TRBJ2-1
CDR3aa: CASSPAREGDLFRNEQFF

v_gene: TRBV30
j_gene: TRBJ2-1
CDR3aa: CAWSLSARNEQFF

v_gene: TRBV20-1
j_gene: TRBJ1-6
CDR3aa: CSARDNWISTGVTPLHF

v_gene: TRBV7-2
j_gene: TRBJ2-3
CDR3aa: CASSLASREDTQYF

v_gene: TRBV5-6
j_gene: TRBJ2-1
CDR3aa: CASSPSLSRGGLNEQFF

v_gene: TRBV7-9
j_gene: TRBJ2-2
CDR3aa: CASSLGDRDTGELFF

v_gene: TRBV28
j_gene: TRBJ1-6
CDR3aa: CASSLMTAYNSPLHF

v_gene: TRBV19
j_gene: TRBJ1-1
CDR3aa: CASTPRQGGWDRGFEAFF

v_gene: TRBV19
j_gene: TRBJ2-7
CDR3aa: CASSPAGGRFYEQYF

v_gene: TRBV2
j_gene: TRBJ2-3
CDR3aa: CASSRDPRGDTQYF

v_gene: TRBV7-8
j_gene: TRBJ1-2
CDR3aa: CASRRPGTANYGYTF

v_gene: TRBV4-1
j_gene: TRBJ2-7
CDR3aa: CASSQEQGGLPLLHYEQYF

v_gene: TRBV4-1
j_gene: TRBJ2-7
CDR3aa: CASSQDLSDSYEQYF

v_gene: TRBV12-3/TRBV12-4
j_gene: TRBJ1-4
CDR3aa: CASSPQGAAGEKLFF

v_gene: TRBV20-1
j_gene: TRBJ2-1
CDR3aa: CSASYFKGHEQFF

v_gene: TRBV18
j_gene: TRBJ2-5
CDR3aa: CASSPATGLETQYF

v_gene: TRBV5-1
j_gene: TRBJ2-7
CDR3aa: CASSLADRHRSSYEQYF

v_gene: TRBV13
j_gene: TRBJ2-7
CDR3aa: CASSLGRGGYEQYF

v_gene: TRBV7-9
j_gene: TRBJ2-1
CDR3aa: CASRRSGKGVYNEQFF

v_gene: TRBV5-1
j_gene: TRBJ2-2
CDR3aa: CASSLAGGAGELFF

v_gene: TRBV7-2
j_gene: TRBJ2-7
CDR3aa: CASSQDVISSYEQYF

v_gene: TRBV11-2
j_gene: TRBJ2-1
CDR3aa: CASSLELAGEQFF

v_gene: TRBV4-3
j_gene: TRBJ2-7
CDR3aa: CASSQEELLSYEQYF

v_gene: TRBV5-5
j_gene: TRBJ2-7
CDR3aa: CASSQSPGQGSYEQYF

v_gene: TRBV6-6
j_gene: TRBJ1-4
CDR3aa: CASSSHRTNEKLFF

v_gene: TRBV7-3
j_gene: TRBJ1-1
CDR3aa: CASSEGQGSTEAFF

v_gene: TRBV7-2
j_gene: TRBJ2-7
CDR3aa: CASSSSSSGASYEQYF

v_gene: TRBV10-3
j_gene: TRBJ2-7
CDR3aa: CAISSGQGGGYEQYF

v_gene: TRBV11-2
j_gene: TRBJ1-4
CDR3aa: CASSPQWTNEKLFF

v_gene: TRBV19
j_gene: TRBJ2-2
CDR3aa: CASSINRGISGELFF

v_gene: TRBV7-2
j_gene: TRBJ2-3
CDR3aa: CASSSLAGVGDTQYF

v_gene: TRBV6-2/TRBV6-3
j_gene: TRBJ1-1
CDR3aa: CASTQLKLTEAFF

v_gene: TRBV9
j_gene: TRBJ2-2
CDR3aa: CASSKGGFTGELFF

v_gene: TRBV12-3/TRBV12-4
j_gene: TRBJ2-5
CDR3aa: CASNHWGGEETQYF

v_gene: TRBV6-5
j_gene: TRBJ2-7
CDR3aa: CASSYSTVSSYEQYF

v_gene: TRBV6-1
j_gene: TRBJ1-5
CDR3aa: CASSLRDRVQRPPQHF

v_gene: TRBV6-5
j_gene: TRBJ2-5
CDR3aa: CASSYLAQGGETQYF

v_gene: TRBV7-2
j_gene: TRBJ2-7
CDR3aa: CASSLATSGWSYYEQYF

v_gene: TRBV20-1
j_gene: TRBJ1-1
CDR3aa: CSARVRSSAFF

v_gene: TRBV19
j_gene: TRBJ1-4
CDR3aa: CASSIDALATNEKLFF

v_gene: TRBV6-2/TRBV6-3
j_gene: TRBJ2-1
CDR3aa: CASSALSGSNEQFF

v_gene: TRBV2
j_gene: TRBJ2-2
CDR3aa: CASSDHRNTGELFF

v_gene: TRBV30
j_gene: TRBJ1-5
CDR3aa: CAWSVPGRPQHF

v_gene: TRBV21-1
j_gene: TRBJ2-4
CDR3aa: CASSKGVRATLTGENIQYF

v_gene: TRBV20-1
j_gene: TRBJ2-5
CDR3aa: CSAYRAAKYQETQYF

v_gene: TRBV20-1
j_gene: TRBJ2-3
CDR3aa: CSARDQGLAGGDTQYF

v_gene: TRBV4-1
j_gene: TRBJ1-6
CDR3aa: CASSQDLVSSYNSPLHF

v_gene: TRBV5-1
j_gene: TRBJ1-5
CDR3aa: CASSLARDQPQHF

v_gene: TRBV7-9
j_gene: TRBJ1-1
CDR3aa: CASSLFSITEAFF